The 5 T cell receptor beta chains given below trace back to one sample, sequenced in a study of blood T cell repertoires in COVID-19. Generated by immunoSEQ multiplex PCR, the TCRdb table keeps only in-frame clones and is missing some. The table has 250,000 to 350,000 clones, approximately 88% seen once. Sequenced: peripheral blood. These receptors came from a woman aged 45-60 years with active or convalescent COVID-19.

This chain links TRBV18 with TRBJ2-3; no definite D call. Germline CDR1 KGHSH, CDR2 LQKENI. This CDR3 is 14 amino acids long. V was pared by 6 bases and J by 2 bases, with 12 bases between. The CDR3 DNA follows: TGTGCCAGCTCGCTCGTCGGGTCCACAGATACGCAGTATTTT. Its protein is CASSLVGSTDTQYF.

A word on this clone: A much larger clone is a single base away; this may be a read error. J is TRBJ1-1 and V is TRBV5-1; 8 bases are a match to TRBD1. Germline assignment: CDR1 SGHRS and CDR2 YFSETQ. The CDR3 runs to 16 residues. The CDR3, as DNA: TGCGTCAGCAGCTCCACGCTCGGACAGGGGAACACTGAAGCTTTCTTT. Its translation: CVSSSTLGQGNTEAFF.

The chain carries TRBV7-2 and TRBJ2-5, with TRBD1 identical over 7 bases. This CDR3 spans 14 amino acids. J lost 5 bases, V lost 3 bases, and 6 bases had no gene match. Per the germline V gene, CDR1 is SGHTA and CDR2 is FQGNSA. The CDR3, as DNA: TGTGCCAGCAGCTTTGGCAGGGGGTTCGAGACCCAGTACTTC. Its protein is CASSFGRGFETQYF.

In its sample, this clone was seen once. Written as DNA, the CDR3 is TGTGCCAGCAGTCCTTCCTTGTACAGGAATAGTTTCAATCAGCCCCAGCATTTT. Residues: CASSPSLYRNSFNQPQHF. This chain connects TRBV6-6 to TRBJ1-5; D possibly corresponds to TRBD1 (5 bases). V lost 5 bases to trimming and J lost 3 bases, with 23 bases between them. The CDR3 sequence is 18 residues long. Germline V gives CDR1 MNHNY, CDR2 SVGAGI (reference sequence).

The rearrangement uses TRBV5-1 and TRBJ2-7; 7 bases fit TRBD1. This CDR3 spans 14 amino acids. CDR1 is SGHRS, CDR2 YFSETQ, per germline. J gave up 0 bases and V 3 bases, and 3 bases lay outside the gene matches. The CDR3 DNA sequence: TGCGCCAGCAGCTCCCGGGACAGCTCCTACGAGCAGTACTTC. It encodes CASSSRDSSYEQYF.